The 2 T cell receptor beta chains below come from one sample, sequenced in a study of control samples from healthy donors and cancer patients. TCRdb keeps only in-frame clones here, not all; method: immunoSEQ multiplex PCR. The sample lists about 120,000 clones; over 80% were seen once. The specimen was blood. The receptors stem from a woman aged 50 to 60 in good health.

The rearrangement links TRBV4-1 to TRBJ1-5; a possible D gene is TRBD1 (5 bases). The V end lost 2 bases, the J end lost 7 bases, and 27 bases lay between the germline ends. The CDR3 has 19 amino acids. The V gene's germline CDR1 is MGHRA and CDR2 YSYEKL. DNA of the CDR3: TGCGCCAGCAGCCAAATAAAACCCACCCTAGCAGGGCGCGAACAGCCCCAGCATTTT. It encodes CASSQIKPTLAGREQPQHF.

V gene TRBV6-1 combines with J gene TRBJ1-6; the D is unclear. The germline V and J ends were trimmed by 2 bases and 7 bases, with 3 bases remaining between them. Germline CDR1 reads MNHNS; CDR2 reads SASEGT. The CDR3 is 12 amino acids. This chain's CDR3 is CASSEWNSPLHF. The CDR3 bases are TGTGCCAGCAGTGAATGGAATTCACCCCTCCACTTT.